Listed here are 12 T cell receptor beta chains from one sample, sequenced in a study of CD8+CD57+ T cells in acquired aplastic anemia. Using genomic DNA as the template, TCR beta VDJ and CDR3 profiling was carried out. TCRdb redid the calling of the reads with MiXCR, one entry per CDR3 protein. The profile shows around 400,000 distinct CDR3 sequences, about 70% of them singletons. Input material: sorted CD4+, CD8+, or CD8+CD57+ T cells (not recorded which) from PBMCs. Receptors were obtained from a human donor in good health, serving as a control.

About this clonotype itself: The junction does not match germline at one end; this may be a read error. V usage is TRBV28 and J usage is TRBJ1-2; TRBD1 matches 7 bases. The CDR3 loop spans 13 amino acids. In germline, CDR1 is MDHEN, CDR2 SYDVKM. As DNA, the CDR3 is TGTGCCTGCAGGGATGGGACAGACTATGGCTACACCTTC. This gives the protein CACRDGTDYGYTF.

Details on this clonotype: As the CDR3 is not closed by the conserved phenylalanine or tryptophan, this likely results from a read error. No DNA is shown, since the ends of the CDR3 on it are uncertain; the CDR3 is the one TCRdb lists. The V and J genes are TRBV7-2 and TRBJ1-1; TRBD1, the D gene given by the table, was not confirmed from the DNA. The CDR3 totals 13 residues, both ends included. CDR1 is SGHTA, CDR2 FQGNSA, per germline. The CDR3 spells CASRLAGGKIRSI.

The rearrangement joins TRBV2 to TRBJ1-5; TRBD1 matches at 9 bases. Trimming took 6 bases from V and 6 from J; bases not matched to a gene: 6. The germline V gene has CDR1 SNHLY and CDR2 FYNNEI. The CDR3 runs to 14 residues. The CDR3 DNA sequence: TGTGCCAGCAGCCCTACGACAGGGGGTCAGCCCCAGCATTTT. It specifies CASSPTTGGQPQHF.

Comments on this clonotype: Just one base apart from a much larger clone, this may be a read error. The V gene is TRBV4-3, the J gene TRBJ1-5; D remains ambiguous. V was trimmed by 1 base and J by 5 bases, leaving 12 bases between them. Germline CDR1 reads LGHNA; CDR2 reads YSLEER. The CDR3 is 15 amino acids. CDR3 bases: TGCGCCAGCAGCCAAGTTAGAGGTTACGATCAGCCCCAGCATTTT. Residues: CASSQVRGYDQPQHF.

Note on this clonotype: A junction end diverges from the germline sequence, so it may reflect a read error. V and J are TRBV10-3 and TRBJ1-1; TRBD1 might be the D (5 bases). Germline CDR1 and CDR2: ENHRY and SYGVKD. The CDR3 length is 12 residues. The DNA of the CDR3 is TGTGCCATCAGTCAGGGACGCTCCGAAGCTATCTTT. Translation gives CAISQGRSEAIF.

The CDR3 DNA reads as TGCAGCGTTGACGGATTGGGAAACAACGAAAAACTGTTTTTT. Protein product: CSVDGLGNNEKLFF. The chain employs TRBV29-1 and TRBJ1-4; D is unresolved. V dropped 3 bases and J dropped 8 bases, with 16 bases sitting between them. The germline V gene has CDR1 SQVTM and CDR2 ANQGSEA. The CDR3 is 14 residues long.

Note on this clonotype: At one of its ends the junction is not consistent with the germline gene, which may arise from a read error. V gene TRBV20-1 combines with J gene TRBJ1-2; D perhaps matches TRBD1 (6 bases). The CDR3 is 11 amino acids. Germline V CDR1 and CDR2: DFQATT, SNEGSKA (reference sequence). CDR3 sequence reads: CSVRGSNEKPF. The DNA for the CDR3 is TGCAGTGTTAGGGGGAGTAATGAAAAACCCTTC.

The chain uses TRBV7-3 and TRBJ1-2, with TRBD1 as a possible D gene (5 bases). TRBJ2-5 matches the DNA end more closely, so the J call is doubtful. The CDR3 totals 13 residues. CDR1 SGHTA and CDR2 FQGTGA come from the germline V gene. The CDR3, as DNA: TGTGCCAGCAGCCCTGTTGGGGCCGAGACCCAGTACTTC. Its translation: CASSPVGAETQYF.

The chain combines TRBV6-2 or TRBV6-3 with TRBJ2-1; TRBD1 or TRBD2 may be the D gene (6 bases each). V dropped 7 bases and J dropped 6 bases, with 16 bases sitting between them. This CDR3 region has 14 residues. In germline, CDR1 is MNHEY, CDR2 SVGEGT. CDR3 sequence reads: CASTPKGGINEQFF. CDR3 coding DNA: TGTGCCAGCACCCCAAAGGGGGGCATCAATGAGCAGTTCTTC.

Of note for this clonotype: A junction boundary mismatches the germline segment, possibly from a read error. The J gene is TRBJ1-1, the V gene TRBV4-1, with D tentatively TRBD1 (5 bases). Per germline, CDR1 MGHRA and CDR2 YSYEKL. CDR3 size: 14 residues. This chain's CDR3 is CASGWRGRSTEAFF. The CDR3 DNA is TGTGCCAGCGGCTGGAGGGGCAGGAGCACTGAAGCTTTCTTT.

As for this clonotype: Being one base from a much bigger clone, this may be a read error. The rearrangement joins TRBV6-1 to TRBJ1-1; D perhaps matches TRBD1 (6 bases). The CDR3 is 13 residues long. V was shortened by 5 bases and J by 10 bases, with 17 bases between the two germline ends. The germline gives CDR1 MNHNS, CDR2 SASEGT. CDR3: CASSTPGQYGAFF. The CDR3 bases are TGTGCCAGCAGTACACCAGGACAGTATGGAGCTTTCTTT.

With respect to this clonotype: A read error may account for a junction end that differs from germline. The J gene is TRBJ2-5, the V gene TRBV12-3 or TRBV12-4; TRBD2 is a possible D gene (6 bases). CDR3 length: 14 residues. The CDR3 reads CATSFRGYQETQYF. The CDR3 nucleotides are TGTGCCACCAGTTTCCGGGGGTACCAAGAGACCCAGTACTTC.